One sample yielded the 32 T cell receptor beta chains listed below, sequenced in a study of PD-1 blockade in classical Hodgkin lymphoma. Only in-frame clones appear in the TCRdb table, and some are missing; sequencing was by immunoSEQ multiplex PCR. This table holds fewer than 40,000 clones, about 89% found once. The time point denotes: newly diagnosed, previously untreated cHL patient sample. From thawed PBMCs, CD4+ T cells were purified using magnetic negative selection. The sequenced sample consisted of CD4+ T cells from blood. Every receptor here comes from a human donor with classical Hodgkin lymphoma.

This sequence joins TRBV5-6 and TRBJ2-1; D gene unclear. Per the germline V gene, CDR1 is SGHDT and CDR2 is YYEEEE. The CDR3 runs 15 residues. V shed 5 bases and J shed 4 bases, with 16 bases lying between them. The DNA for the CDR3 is TGTGCCAGCAGTTTCGGACCTTTAGAATACAATGAGCAGTTCTTC. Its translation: CASSFGPLEYNEQFF.

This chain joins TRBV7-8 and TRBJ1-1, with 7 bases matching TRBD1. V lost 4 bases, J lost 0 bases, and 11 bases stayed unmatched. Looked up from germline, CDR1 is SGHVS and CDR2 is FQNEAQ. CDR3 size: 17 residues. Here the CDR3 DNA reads TGTGCCAGCAGCTATCTCATACAGGGGAGCATGAACACTGAAGCTTTCTTT. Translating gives CASSYLIQGSMNTEAFF.

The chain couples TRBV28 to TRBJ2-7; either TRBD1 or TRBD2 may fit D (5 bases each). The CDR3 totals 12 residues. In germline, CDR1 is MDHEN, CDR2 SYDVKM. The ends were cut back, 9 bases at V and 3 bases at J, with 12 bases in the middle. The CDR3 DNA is TGTGCCAGTTGGGACCCAAACTACGAGCAGTACTTC. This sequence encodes CASWDPNYEQYF. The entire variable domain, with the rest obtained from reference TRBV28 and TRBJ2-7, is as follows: DVKVTQSSRYLVKRTGEKVFLECVQDMDHENMFWYRQDPGLGLRLIYFSYDVKMKEKGDIPEGYSVSREKKERFSLILESASTNQTSMYLCASWDPNYEQYFGPGTRLTVT.

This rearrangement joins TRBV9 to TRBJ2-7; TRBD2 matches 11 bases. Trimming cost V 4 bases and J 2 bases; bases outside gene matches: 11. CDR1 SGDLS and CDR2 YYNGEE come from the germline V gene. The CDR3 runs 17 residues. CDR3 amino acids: CASSPGLAGGTTYEQYF. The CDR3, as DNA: TGTGCCAGCAGCCCTGGGCTAGCGGGGGGTACCACCTACGAGCAGTACTTC. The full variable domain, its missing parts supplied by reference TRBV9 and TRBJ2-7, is DSGVTQTPKHLITATGQRVTLRCSPRSGDLSVYWYQQSLDQGLQFLIQYYNGEERAKGNILERFSAQQFPDLHSELNLSSLELGDSALYFCASSPGLAGGTTYEQYFGPGTRLTVT.

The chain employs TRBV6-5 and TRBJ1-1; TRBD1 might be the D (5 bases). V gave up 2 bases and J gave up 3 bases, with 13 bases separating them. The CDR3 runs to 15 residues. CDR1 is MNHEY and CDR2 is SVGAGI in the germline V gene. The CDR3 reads CASSYSPGGHTEAFF. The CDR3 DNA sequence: TGTGCCAGCAGTTACAGCCCCGGGGGTCACACTGAAGCTTTCTTT.

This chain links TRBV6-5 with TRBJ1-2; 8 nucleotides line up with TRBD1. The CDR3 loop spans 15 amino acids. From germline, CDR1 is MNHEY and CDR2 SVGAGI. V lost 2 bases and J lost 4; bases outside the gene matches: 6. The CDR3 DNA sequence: TGTGCCAGCAGTTACCGCGGACAGGGAGGCTATGGCTACACCTTC. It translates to CASSYRGQGGYGYTF.

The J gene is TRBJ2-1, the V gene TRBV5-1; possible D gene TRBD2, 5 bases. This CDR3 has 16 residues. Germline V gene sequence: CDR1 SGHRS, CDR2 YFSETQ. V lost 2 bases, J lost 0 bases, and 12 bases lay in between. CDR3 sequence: CASSFRRSGSYNEQFF. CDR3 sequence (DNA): TGCGCCAGCAGCTTTAGAAGGAGCGGCTCCTACAATGAGCAGTTCTTC.

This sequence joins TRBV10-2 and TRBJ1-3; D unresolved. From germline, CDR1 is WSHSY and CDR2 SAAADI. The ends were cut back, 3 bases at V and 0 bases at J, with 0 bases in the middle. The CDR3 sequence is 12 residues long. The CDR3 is CASSDSGNTIYF. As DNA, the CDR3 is TGCGCCAGCAGTGACTCTGGAAACACCATATATTTT.

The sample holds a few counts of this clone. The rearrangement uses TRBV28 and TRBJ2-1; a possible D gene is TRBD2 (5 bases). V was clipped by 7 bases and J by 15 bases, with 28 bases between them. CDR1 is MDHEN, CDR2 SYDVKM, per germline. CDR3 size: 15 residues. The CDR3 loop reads CASIPVRLGAAPLFF. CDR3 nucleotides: TGTGCCAGCATCCCCGTCCGTTTAGGAGCGGCTCCACTGTTCTTC.

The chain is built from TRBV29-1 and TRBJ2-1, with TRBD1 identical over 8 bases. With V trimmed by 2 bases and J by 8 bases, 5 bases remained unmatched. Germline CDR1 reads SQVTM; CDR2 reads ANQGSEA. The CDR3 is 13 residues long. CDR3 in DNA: TGCAGCGTTGAACTGACACAGGGGGATGAGCAGTTCTTC. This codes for CSVELTQGDEQFF.

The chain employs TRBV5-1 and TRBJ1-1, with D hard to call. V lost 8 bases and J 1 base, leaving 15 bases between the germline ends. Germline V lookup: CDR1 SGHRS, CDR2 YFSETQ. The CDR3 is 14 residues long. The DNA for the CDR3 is TGCGCCAGTTCACGGACGGGCGAGAACACTGAAGCTTTCTTT. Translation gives CASSRTGENTEAFF.

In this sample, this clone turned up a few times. The CDR3 DNA is TGTGCCAGCAGCGGGGGACAAGGATACACTGAAGCTTTCTTT. It translates to CASSGGQGYTEAFF. The chain combines TRBV2 with TRBJ1-1, with TRBD1 as a possible D gene (6 bases). V was shortened by 6 bases and J by 3 bases, with 14 bases between the two germline ends. The CDR3 runs 14 residues. Germline assignment: CDR1 SNHLY and CDR2 FYNNEI.

The CDR3 region has the DNA TGTGCCAGCAGTTCCCCAAATCAGCCCCAGCATTTT. Its translation is CASSSPNQPQHF. The gene calls are TRBV6-5 and TRBJ1-5; D is undetermined. Trimming cost V 4 bases and J 4 bases, with 5 bases left between them. Germline V gives CDR1 MNHEY, CDR2 SVGAGI. The CDR3 loop spans 12 amino acids.

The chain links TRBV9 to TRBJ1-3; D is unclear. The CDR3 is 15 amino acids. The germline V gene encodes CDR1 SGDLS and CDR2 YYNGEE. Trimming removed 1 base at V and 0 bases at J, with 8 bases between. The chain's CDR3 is CASSVTGNSGNTIYF. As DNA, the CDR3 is TGTGCCAGCAGCGTAACGGGGAACTCTGGAAACACCATATATTTT. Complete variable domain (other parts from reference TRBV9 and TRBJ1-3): DSGVTQTPKHLITATGQRVTLRCSPRSGDLSVYWYQQSLDQGLQFLIQYYNGEERAKGNILERFSAQQFPDLHSELNLSSLELGDSALYFCASSVTGNSGNTIYFGEGSWLTVV.

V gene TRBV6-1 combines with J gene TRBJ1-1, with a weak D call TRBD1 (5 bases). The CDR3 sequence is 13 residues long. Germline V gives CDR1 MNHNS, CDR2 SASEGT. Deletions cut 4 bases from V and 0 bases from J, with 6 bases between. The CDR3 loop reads CASSATVNTEAFF. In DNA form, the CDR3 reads TGTGCCAGCAGTGCGACAGTGAACACTGAAGCTTTCTTT.

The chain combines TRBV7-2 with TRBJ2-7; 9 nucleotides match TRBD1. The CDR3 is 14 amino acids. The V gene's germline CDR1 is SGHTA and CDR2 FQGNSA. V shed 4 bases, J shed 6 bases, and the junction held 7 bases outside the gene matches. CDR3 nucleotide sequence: TGTGCCAGCAGCTCCCGGGACAGGGTCTCCGAGCAGTACTTC. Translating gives CASSSRDRVSEQYF.

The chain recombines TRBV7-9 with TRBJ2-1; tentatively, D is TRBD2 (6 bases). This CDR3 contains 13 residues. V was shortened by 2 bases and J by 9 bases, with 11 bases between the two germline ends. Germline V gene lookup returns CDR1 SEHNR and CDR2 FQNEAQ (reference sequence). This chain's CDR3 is CASSLTEGSEQFF. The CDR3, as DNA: TGTGCCAGCAGCTTAACGGAGGGGAGTGAGCAGTTCTTC. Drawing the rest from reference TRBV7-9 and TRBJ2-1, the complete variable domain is DTGVSQNPRHKITKRGQNVTFRCDPISEHNRLYWYRQTLGQGPEFLTYFQNEAQLEKSRLLSDRFSAERPKGSFSTLEIQRTEQGDSAMYLCASSLTEGSEQFFGPGTRLTVL.

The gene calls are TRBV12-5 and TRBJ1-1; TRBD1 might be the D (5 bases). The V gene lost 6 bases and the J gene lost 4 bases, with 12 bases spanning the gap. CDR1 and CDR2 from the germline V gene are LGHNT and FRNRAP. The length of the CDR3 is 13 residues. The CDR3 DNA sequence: TGTGCTAGTGGCCTCGGGGGGGGCACTGAAGCTTTCTTT. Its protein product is CASGLGGGTEAFF.

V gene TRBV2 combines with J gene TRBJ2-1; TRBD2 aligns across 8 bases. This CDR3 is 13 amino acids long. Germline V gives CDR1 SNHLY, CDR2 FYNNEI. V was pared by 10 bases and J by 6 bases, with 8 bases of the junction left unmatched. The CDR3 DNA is TGTGCCATATTTTCGGGGGGGACCAATGAGCAGTTCTTC. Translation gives CAIFSGGTNEQFF.

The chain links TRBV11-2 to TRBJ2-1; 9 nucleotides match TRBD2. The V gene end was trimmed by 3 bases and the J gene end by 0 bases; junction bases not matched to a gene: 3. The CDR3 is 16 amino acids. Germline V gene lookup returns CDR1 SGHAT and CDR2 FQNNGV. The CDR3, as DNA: TGTGCCAGCAGCTTTCTAGCGGGGAACTCCTACAATGAGCAGTTCTTC. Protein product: CASSFLAGNSYNEQFF. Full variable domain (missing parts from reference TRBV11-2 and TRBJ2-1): EAGVAQSPRYKIIEKRQSVAFWCNPISGHATLYWYQQILGQGPKLLIQFQNNGVVDDSQLPKDRFSAERLKGVDSTLKIQPAKLEDSAVYLCASSFLAGNSYNEQFFGPGTRLTVL.

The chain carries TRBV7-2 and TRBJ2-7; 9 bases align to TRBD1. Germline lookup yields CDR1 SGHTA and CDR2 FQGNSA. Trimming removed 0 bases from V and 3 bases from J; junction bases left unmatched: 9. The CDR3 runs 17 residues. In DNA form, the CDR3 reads TGTGCCAGCAGCTTAGCCCTCCCGGGACAGGGTAGCTACGAGCAGTACTTC. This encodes CASSLALPGQGSYEQYF.

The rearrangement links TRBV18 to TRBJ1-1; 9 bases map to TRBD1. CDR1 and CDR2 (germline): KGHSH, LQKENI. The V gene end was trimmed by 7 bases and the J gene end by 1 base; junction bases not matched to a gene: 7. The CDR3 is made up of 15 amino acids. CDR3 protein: CASLLQGARNTEAFF. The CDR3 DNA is TGTGCCAGCTTGTTACAGGGGGCGCGGAACACTGAAGCTTTCTTT.

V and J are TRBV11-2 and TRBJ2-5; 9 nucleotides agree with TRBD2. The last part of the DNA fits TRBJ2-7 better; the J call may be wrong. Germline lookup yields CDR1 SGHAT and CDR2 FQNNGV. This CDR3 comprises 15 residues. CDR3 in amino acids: CASSLVAGGGYEQYF. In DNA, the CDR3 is TGTGCCAGCAGCTTAGTGGCGGGAGGGGGTTACGAGCAGTACTTC.

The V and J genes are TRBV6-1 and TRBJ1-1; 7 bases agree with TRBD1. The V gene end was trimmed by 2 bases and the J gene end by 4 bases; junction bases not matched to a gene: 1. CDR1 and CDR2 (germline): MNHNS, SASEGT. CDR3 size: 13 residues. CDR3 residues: CASSEQGGTEAFF. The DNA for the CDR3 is TGTGCCAGCAGTGAACAGGGGGGCACTGAAGCTTTCTTT.

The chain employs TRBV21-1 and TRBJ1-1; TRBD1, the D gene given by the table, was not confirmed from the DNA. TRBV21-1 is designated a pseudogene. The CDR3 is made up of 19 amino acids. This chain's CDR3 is CASSKAPGQGRSRGTEAFF. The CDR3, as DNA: TGTGCCAGCAGCAAAGCCCCGGGACAGGGGAGGTCGAGGGGCACTGAAGCTTTCTTT.

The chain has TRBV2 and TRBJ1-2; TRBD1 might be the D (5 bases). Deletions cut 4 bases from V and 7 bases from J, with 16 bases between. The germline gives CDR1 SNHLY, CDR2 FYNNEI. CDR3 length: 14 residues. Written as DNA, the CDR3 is TGTGCCAGCAGTGGTTTAGGGGCCAGCGTTGGCTACACCTTC. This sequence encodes CASSGLGASVGYTF.

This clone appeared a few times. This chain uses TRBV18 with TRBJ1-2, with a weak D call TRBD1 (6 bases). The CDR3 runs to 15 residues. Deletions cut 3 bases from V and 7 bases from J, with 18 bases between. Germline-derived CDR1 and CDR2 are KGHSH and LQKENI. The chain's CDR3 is CASSPAPGTPTGYTF. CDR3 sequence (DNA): TGTGCCAGCTCACCCGCCCCCGGGACACCGACTGGCTACACCTTC.

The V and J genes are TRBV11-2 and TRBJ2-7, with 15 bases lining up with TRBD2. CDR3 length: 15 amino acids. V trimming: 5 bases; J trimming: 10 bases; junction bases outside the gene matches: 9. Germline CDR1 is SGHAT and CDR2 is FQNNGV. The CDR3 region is CASSHVRTSGRDQYF. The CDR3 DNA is TGTGCCAGCAGCCACGTGAGGACTAGCGGGAGGGATCAGTACTTC.

The CDR3 DNA follows: TGTGCCAGTACCAACACAGGGGGCGTAAATGGCAATCAGCCCCAGCATTTT. This codes for CASTNTGGVNGNQPQHF. The chain links TRBV19 to TRBJ1-5, with TRBD1 matching over 9 bases. Germline V lookup: CDR1 LNHDA, CDR2 SQIVND (reference sequence). The V and J ends lost 7 bases and 2 bases, in that order; junction bases with no gene match: 12. The CDR3 covers 17 residues.

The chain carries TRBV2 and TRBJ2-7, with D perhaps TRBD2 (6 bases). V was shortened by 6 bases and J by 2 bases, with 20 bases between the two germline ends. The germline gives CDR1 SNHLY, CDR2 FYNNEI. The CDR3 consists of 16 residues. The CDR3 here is CASRVFGGMGTYEQYF. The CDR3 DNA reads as TGTGCCAGCAGGGTGTTCGGCGGGATGGGCACCTACGAGCAGTACTTC. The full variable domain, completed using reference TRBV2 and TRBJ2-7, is EPEVTQTPSHQVTQMGQEVILRCVPISNHLYFYWYRQILGQKVEFLVSFYNNEISEKSEIFDDQFSVERPDGSNFTLKIRSTKLEDSAMYFCASRVFGGMGTYEQYFGPGTRLTVT.

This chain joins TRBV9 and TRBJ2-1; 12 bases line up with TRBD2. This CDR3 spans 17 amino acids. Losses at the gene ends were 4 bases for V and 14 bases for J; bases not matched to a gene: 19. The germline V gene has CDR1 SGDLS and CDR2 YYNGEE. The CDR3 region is CASSPITDRTSGMGKFF. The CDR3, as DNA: TGTGCCAGCAGCCCTATTACAGATCGGACTAGCGGGATGGGTAAGTTCTTC.

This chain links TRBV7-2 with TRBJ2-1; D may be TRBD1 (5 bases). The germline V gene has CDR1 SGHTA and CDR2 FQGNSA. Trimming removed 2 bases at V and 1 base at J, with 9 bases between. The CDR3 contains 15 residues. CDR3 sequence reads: CASSLRQGSYNEQFF. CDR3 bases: TGTGCCAGCAGCTTAAGGCAGGGTTCCTACAATGAGCAGTTCTTC.